This entry is about one T cell receptor (beta chain). This sample was included in a study of blood T cell repertoires in COVID-19. The CDR3 runs to 14 residues. The J segment lost 5 bases and the V segment lost 0 bases, leaving 3 bases of the junction unmatched. Germline V gives CDR1 LGHNA, CDR2 YSLEER. While infection was still active, Seattle patients were enrolled and then followed longitudinally. In the original processing: Reference gene primers were amplified, and this amplification served to estimate nucleated cell counts. Method: immunoSEQ multiplex PCR; TCRdb's copy keeps in-frame clones and lacks some. Clone size and V and J calls were adopted from that table, with D and trimming inferred from the DNA. The sample consists of approximately 330,000 clones, roughly 90% of them appearing once.

Input material: peripheral blood. The chain has TRBV4-3 and TRBJ2-7, with 8 positions matching TRBD1. The receptor's source is a man aged 30-40 years with COVID-19, enrolled during active disease. CDR3 loop: CASSQDRGPNEQYF. The CDR3 nucleotides read TGCGCCAGCAGCCAAGACAGGGGGCCGAACGAGCAGTACTTC.